This TCR beta chain originates from a study of blood T cells in healthy people across ages (dated by TCRdb to 2014 to 2015). About the study as a whole: In model experiments, template switching captured about one uniquely barcoded TCR beta cDNA molecule for every two T cells. Donors were grouped into four age groups: young (average approximately 15 years), middle-aged (roughly 40), aged (roughly 62) and long-lived (about 82). For two donors (one aged 18 to 29 and one aged 80 or older), the study analyzed two additional independent replicas of 1 million unique cDNA reads from the same blood draw. To track age-related changes in TCR beta repertoire diversity, the study relied on deep sequencing normalized with unique cDNA molecular identifiers. To avoid experimental bias, donors of different ages were distributed randomly across sequencing lanes. What the authors observed across the whole study: Observed TCR beta diversity per million T cells fell roughly linearly with age, and a significant reduction was already apparent by age about 38. Estimates of total diversity based on one million sequenced T cells were considered lower bounds and underestimates. Observed TCR beta diversity correlated strongly with the percentage of naive T cells measured by flow cytometry. Because donor CMV infection status was unknown, age-related changes in expanded clonotypes were potentially confounded. Compared with the aged group, the long-lived group had more naive CD4+ T cells, fewer expanded clones and increased TCR diversity, suggesting age selection. Since profiling was done on bulk unsorted PBMCs, naive and antigen-experienced compartments could not be conclusively compared.

The library relied on 5' RACE. Sequencing relied on an Illumina HiSeq 2500. A second about 6 to 11 cycle PCR used a sample-barcoded 5' primer and a J-beta primer mix. Each TCR beta cDNA molecule received a unique molecular identifier from a template-switch 5' adaptor carrying 12 random nucleotides. Each sample yielded at least 2.5 million CDR3-containing paired-end reads. First-strand cDNA synthesis was performed from all RNA using the Mint cDNA synthesis kit, with priming by a TRBC-specific oligonucleotide. Following uracil-DNA glycosylase treatment, a first 18-cycle PCR with universal primers M1SS and BC2_uni_R was performed on all cDNA. The paper's data handling went like this. For normalization, 1 million high-quality reads, each with a distinct molecular identifier, were randomly selected from each sample. Instead of being binned into consensus sequences, reads that shared molecular identifiers were thrown out. MiTCR, run with a Q25 quality threshold and the strictest error-elimination algorithm, handled CDR3 identification, clonotype clustering and error correction. A nonparametric unseen species model with Euler transformation was used to estimate lower-bound total TCR beta diversity. The public reads were reprocessed in TCRdb via fastp at Q25 and MiXCR, keeping in-frame beta chains. Each entry is one CDR3 protein sequence, shown with its most common DNA and genes. TCRdb's processing, not the authors', yielded these V and J calls. The sample has 550,000 to 650,000 distinct CDR3 sequences on record, about 30% of them singletons. 15% to 19% of the sample is held by the ten biggest clonotypes.

About this clonotype itself: No antigen is known for it. No per-base quality is available; no much larger clone lies one base away.

The 40 or so donors, aged about 6 to 95 years, were systemically healthy Caucasian individuals from Russia. Each donor gave about 10 milliliters of peripheral blood, drawn into EDTA-treated Vacutainer tubes. Ficoll-Paque density-gradient centrifugation was used to isolate PBMCs, with at least 6 million per sample. Total RNA was extracted from PBMCs with Trizol reagent, with at least 6 micrograms obtained per sample. For every donor, flow cytometry on a PBMC aliquot measured the percentage of naive CD45RAhigh/CD27high T cells. V is cut by 2 bases and J by 5 bases, and the space between the germline ends is 18 bases. The CDR3 numbers 15 residues from cysteine through phenylalanine. The kept DNA is CDR3 alone, 45 bases in frame from the first base. Per the germline V gene (reference sequence), DFQATT is the CDR1 and SNEGSKA is the CDR2.

The sequenced material came from blood. The clonotype originates from a woman older than 75 in good health. The V gene is TRBV20-1 and the J gene is TRBJ2-5; the D gene is tentatively TRBD1 or TRBD2, each matching 5 bases. The DNA is TGCAGTGCTAGAACCGGGACCGAAGGTCGGGAGACCCAGTACTTC. Its coded protein is CSARTGTEGRETQYF.